A single sample gave rise to the 16 T cell receptor beta chains below, sequenced in a study of T cells in narcolepsy. Sequencing was performed with immunoSEQ multiplex PCR; in TCRdb, only in-frame clones are kept and a portion is missing. The sample has tens of thousands of clones, around 86% seen once. The sample taken for sequencing was CD45RA- memory CD4+ T cells from PBMCs. All receptors come from a human donor with narcolepsy.

The V gene is TRBV6-5, the J gene TRBJ1-2; 10 positions agree with TRBD1. The CDR3 spans 14 residues. CDR1 and CDR2 from the germline V gene are MNHEY and SVGAGI. Losses at the gene ends were 1 base for V and 8 bases for J; bases not matched to a gene: 4. The CDR3 spells CASSYLPTGGGYTF. CDR3 bases: TGTGCCAGCAGTTACTTACCGACAGGGGGCGGCTACACCTTC.

The chain employs TRBV6-6 and TRBJ2-1, with D possibly being TRBD1 or TRBD2 (5 bases each). The CDR3 runs 11 residues. Germline CDR1 reads MNHNY; CDR2 reads SVGAGI (reference sequence). Trimming took off 8 bases at V and 9 bases at J, with 11 bases between the two ends. In DNA, the CDR3 is TGTGCCAGCCGAGGGGTGGCTGAGCAGTTCTTC. Translation: CASRGVAEQFF.

The V gene is TRBV4-3, the J gene TRBJ2-3; 11 nucleotides align to TRBD2. From germline, CDR1 is LGHNA and CDR2 YSLEER. CDR3 length equals 18 residues. The junction had 10 bases not matched to a gene; V was cut back by 4 bases and J by 1 base. CDR3 sequence reads: CASSPASGGPRGTDTQYF. The CDR3 DNA reads TGCGCCAGCAGCCCCGCTAGCGGGGGGCCCCGAGGCACAGATACGCAGTATTTT.

The chain links TRBV5-1 to TRBJ1-2; D gene ambiguous. In germline, CDR1 is SGHRS, CDR2 YFSETQ. This CDR3 is built from 14 residues. V was shortened by 0 bases and J by 8 bases, with 14 bases between the two germline ends. CDR3: CASSLGRSEGGYTF. CDR3 bases: TGCGCCAGCAGCTTGGGGAGGTCGGAAGGAGGCTACACCTTC.

The J gene is TRBJ2-2, the V gene TRBV2; D may be TRBD1 (7 bases). Germline V gene data show CDR1 as SNHLY and CDR2 as FYNNEI. Trimming shortened V by 3 bases and J by 6 bases, and 11 bases separated the two germline ends. The CDR3 covers 14 residues. The chain's CDR3 is CASSEQGGPGELFF. DNA of the CDR3: TGTGCCAGCAGTGAGCAGGGGGGTCCCGGGGAGCTGTTTTTT.

This clone was picked up one time. V gene TRBV5-1 combines with J gene TRBJ2-1, with D perhaps TRBD1 (5 bases). V dropped 0 bases and J dropped 4 bases, with 14 bases sitting between them. The CDR3 totals 16 residues. Germline V CDR1 and CDR2: SGHRS, YFSETQ. The CDR3 sequence is CASSLAPGKAYNEQFF. The CDR3 coding sequence is TGCGCCAGCAGCTTGGCCCCAGGGAAGGCTTACAATGAGCAGTTCTTC. Together with reference TRBV5-1 and TRBJ2-1, the CDR3 gives the full variable domain: KAGVTQTPRYLIKTRGQQVTLSCSPISGHRSVSWYQQTPGQGLQFLFEYFSETQRNKGNFPGRFSGRQFSNSRSEMNVSTLELGDSALYLCASSLAPGKAYNEQFFGPGTRLTVL.

This clone was seen just once. The chain has TRBV14 and TRBJ2-3; D uncertain. V gave up 1 base and J gave up 7 bases, with 21 bases separating them. This CDR3 region has 17 residues. Germline V gene data show CDR1 as SGHDN and CDR2 as FVKESK. CDR3 bases: TGTGCCAGCAGCCAAGTAGCTTTTTCCGAACGCAGGAATACGCAGTATTTT. This encodes CASSQVAFSERRNTQYF.

The V gene is TRBV7-6, the J gene TRBJ2-5; 7 bases are a match to TRBD1. CDR3 size: 16 residues. V shed 4 bases and J 4 bases; nucleotides not matched to a gene: 12. Germline values: CDR1 SGHVS, CDR2 FNYEAQ. The CDR3 loop is CASSSPAQGLGETQYF. In DNA, the CDR3 is TGTGCCAGCAGCTCCCCGGCACAGGGGCTCGGAGAGACCCAGTACTTC.

The gene calls are TRBV7-2 and TRBJ1-1; weak D call: TRBD1 (6 bases). The CDR3 covers 15 residues. Deletions cut 5 bases from V and 1 base from J, with 14 bases between. Germline loops: CDR1 SGHTA, CDR2 FQGNSA. CDR3 protein: CASSLRSGANTEAFF. CDR3 coding DNA: TGTGCCAGCAGCCTTAGGTCGGGGGCGAACACTGAAGCTTTCTTT.

This clone was detected only once. This chain links TRBV19 with TRBJ1-1; 10 positions agree with TRBD1. The CDR3 length is 14 residues. J lost 5 bases, V lost 4 bases, and 4 bases had no gene match. Germline V gene data show CDR1 as LNHDA and CDR2 as SQIVND (reference sequence). Here the CDR3 reads CASSTTGQGTEAFF. CDR3 nucleotide sequence: TGTGCCAGTAGTACGACGGGACAGGGGACTGAAGCTTTCTTT. The complete variable domain, with remaining parts taken from reference TRBV19 and TRBJ1-1, reads DGGITQSPKYLFRKEGQNVTLSCEQNLNHDAMYWYRQDPGQGLRLIYYSQIVNDFQKGDIAEGYSVSREKKESFPLTVTSAQKNPTAFYLCASSTTGQGTEAFFGQGTRLTVV.

The chain recombines TRBV9 with TRBJ2-5; perhaps TRBD2 as D (5 bases). Trimming removed 4 bases at V and 6 bases at J, with 13 bases between. Germline V gives CDR1 SGDLS, CDR2 YYNGEE. The CDR3 has 13 residues. The CDR3 DNA is TGTGCCAGCAGCCCCCCCGGGGTGAAGACCCAGTACTTC. This translates into CASSPPGVKTQYF.

The chain has TRBV29-1 and TRBJ1-2, with a possible D match to TRBD1 (6 bases). From germline, CDR1 is SQVTM and CDR2 ANQGSEA. This CDR3 is built from 13 residues. With 6 bases removed from V and 3 bases from J, the gap between germline ends came to 14 bases. The CDR3 protein is CSVGYRDHYGYTF. Written as DNA, the CDR3 is TGCAGCGTGGGATACAGGGATCACTATGGCTACACCTTC.

The V call is TRBV28, the J call TRBJ2-3; 10 nucleotides agree with TRBD2. The CDR3 contains 15 residues. Trimming at V came to 7 bases and at J to 0 bases, leaving 4 bases not matched to a gene. The germline CDR1 and CDR2 sequences are MDHEN and SYDVKM. CDR3 in amino acids: CASILSGGSTDTQYF. CDR3 DNA: TGTGCCAGCATTCTTAGCGGGGGGAGCACAGATACGCAGTATTTT.

The sample holds a few counts of this clone. The chain is built from TRBV2 and TRBJ2-7, with a tentative D call TRBD1 (5 bases). V gave up 1 base and J gave up 7 bases, with 23 bases separating them. The CDR3 consists of 17 residues. Germline lookup yields CDR1 SNHLY and CDR2 FYNNEI. The CDR3 region has the DNA TGTGCCAGCAGTGAAGGGGTGGGGCGCCAAATCTTGCGTGAGCAGTACTTC. Encoded protein: CASSEGVGRQILREQYF. The full variable domain, in which reference TRBV2 and TRBJ2-7 provide the parts outside the CDR3, is EPEVTQTPSHQVTQMGQEVILRCVPISNHLYFYWYRQILGQKVEFLVSFYNNEISEKSEIFDDQFSVERPDGSNFTLKIRSTKLEDSAMYFCASSEGVGRQILREQYFGPGTRLTVT.

The genes are TRBV30 and TRBJ2-3; 11 bases line up with TRBD2. The CDR3 consists of 15 residues. V trimming: 2 bases; J trimming: 5 bases; junction bases outside the gene matches: 6. Germline V gene sequence: CDR1 GTSNPN, CDR2 SVGIG (reference sequence). The DNA for the CDR3 is TGTGCCTGGAGTCTTAGCGGGGGGGCCCAAGATACGCAGTATTTT. Translated, it gives CAWSLSGGAQDTQYF. The complete variable domain, with remaining parts taken from reference TRBV30 and TRBJ2-3, reads SQTIHQWPATLVQPVGSPLSLECTVEGTSNPNLYWYRQAAGRGLQLLFYSVGIGQISSEVPQNLSASRPQDRQFILSSKKLLLSDSGFYLCAWSLSGGAQDTQYFGPGTRLTVL.

The V gene is TRBV7-2, the J gene TRBJ2-5, with D unresolved. The germline V gene encodes CDR1 SGHTA and CDR2 FQGNSA. Between the trimmed V and J ends, which lost 0 bases and 5 bases, there was a span of 13 bases. The CDR3 extends over 15 amino acids. In DNA form, the CDR3 reads TGTGCCAGCAGCTTAGCGTCAGCCACGCGCGAGACCCAGTACTTC. Its protein product is CASSLASATRETQYF.